Below, 26 T cell receptor beta chains from the same sample are listed, as sequenced in a study of type 1 and type 2 diabetes patients. The PCR template was genomic DNA. The TCR beta CDR3 region was amplified using 30 forward and 13 reverse primers. MiXCR, run by TCRdb on the multiplex PCR reads, gives a single entry per CDR3 protein. The profile shows about 250,000 distinct CDR3 sequences, 45% to 60% of them singletons. Material for sequencing was peripheral blood mononuclear cells (PBMCs). These receptors originate from a man between 18 and 29 years old with type 2 diabetes.

The chain employs TRBV14 and TRBJ2-5; D might be TRBD1 (6 bases). The CDR3 loop spans 14 amino acids. V shed 2 bases and J shed 5 bases, with 12 bases lying between them. CDR1 SGHDN and CDR2 FVKESK come from the germline V gene. CDR3 nucleotide sequence: TGTGCCAGCAGCCAACAGGGGTCGTGGGAGACCCAGTACTTC. Encoded protein: CASSQQGSWETQYF.

This clonotype has at least ten counts. This sequence joins TRBV19 and TRBJ2-3, with 9 positions matching TRBD1. With V trimmed by 6 bases and J by 7 bases, 8 bases remained unmatched. The CDR3 has 14 amino acids. Germline assignment: CDR1 LNHDA and CDR2 SQIVND (reference sequence). The CDR3, as DNA: TGTGCCAGTAGCGATACAGGGGGCGTCTATACGCAGTATTTT. Protein product: CASSDTGGVYTQYF.

The table lists this clonotype with many counts. This chain connects TRBV10-3 to TRBJ1-2, with D unclear. V was shortened by 0 bases and J by 4 bases, with 15 bases between the two germline ends. Germline CDR1 reads ENHRY; CDR2 reads SYGVKD. The CDR3 has 16 amino acids. The CDR3 region has the DNA TGTGCCATCAGTGAGTCCATGGTGAGGGAAGTCTATGGCTACACCTTC. It yields the protein CAISESMVREVYGYTF.

This clonotype was found a few times. This chain uses TRBV2 with TRBJ2-7; 10 bases are a match to TRBD1. CDR1 SNHLY and CDR2 FYNNEI come from the germline V gene. After removal of 9 bases from V and 2 bases from J, the junction contained 10 bases not matched to a gene. The CDR3 has 15 residues. The CDR3 region has the DNA TGTGCCAGGTCCCGGGACAGGGGCCGGACCTACGAGCAGTACTTC. This translates into CARSRDRGRTYEQYF.

V gene TRBV15 combines with J gene TRBJ2-7, with D possibly TRBD1 on 6 matching bases. CDR3 length: 13 residues. Trimming took off 3 bases at V and 4 bases at J, with 10 bases between the two ends. Germline loops: CDR1 LNHNV, CDR2 YYDKDF (reference sequence). The CDR3 loop reads CATSSGTFYEQYF. CDR3 nucleotides: TGTGCCACCAGCAGCGGGACATTTTACGAGCAGTACTTC.

V gene TRBV6-5 combines with J gene TRBJ2-5, with 7 bases that match TRBD2. Germline V gene data show CDR1 as MNHEY and CDR2 as SVGAGI. The CDR3 totals 13 residues. The junction had 5 bases not matched to a gene; V was cut back by 5 bases and J by 5 bases. The DNA for the CDR3 is TGTGCCAGCAGTCCCACTAGCGCGGAGACCCAGTACTTC. Protein: CASSPTSAETQYF.

This clonotype was observed at least ten times. The V gene is TRBV25-1, the J gene TRBJ2-7; D possibly matches TRBD1 or TRBD2 (5 bases each). Trimming took off 2 bases at V and 1 base at J, with 9 bases between the two ends. The germline gives CDR1 MGHDK, CDR2 SYGVNS. This CDR3 region has 14 residues. The CDR3 nucleotides read TGTGCCAGCAGTGAAGGGGGAAGATCCTACGAGCAGTACTTC. Its translation: CASSEGGRSYEQYF.

V and J are TRBV30 and TRBJ2-1; 11 nucleotides agree with TRBD2. The germline gives CDR1 GTSNPN, CDR2 SVGIG (reference sequence). Trimming took 3 bases from V and 2 from J; bases not matched to a gene: 3. This CDR3 spans 15 amino acids. The CDR3 DNA reads TGTGCCTGGAGCCAGGGACTAGCGGCCTACAATGAGCAGTTCTTC. It yields the protein CAWSQGLAAYNEQFF.

About this clonotype: A much larger clonotype is one base distant, so this may be a read error. V gene TRBV2 combines with J gene TRBJ2-5; D unresolved. This CDR3 is built from 16 residues. Germline CDR1 reads SNHLY; CDR2 reads FYNNEI. The CDR3 protein is CASSAPNLQVQETQCF. CDR3 nucleotides: TGTGCCAGCAGTGCCCCAAACTTGCAGGTCCAGGAGACCCAGTGCTTC.

The DNA of the CDR3 is TGTGCCAGCAGGCAGGTGGGAAGCTACGAGCAGTACTTC. Amino acids: CASRQVGSYEQYF. This sequence joins TRBV10-3 and TRBJ2-7; D is ambiguous. CDR3 length equals 13 residues. From germline, CDR1 is ENHRY and CDR2 SYGVKD. The V end was cut by 10 bases, the J end by 3 bases, with 16 bases between.

The chain has TRBV19 and TRBJ2-5; TRBD2 matches 10 bases. Germline V CDR1 and CDR2: LNHDA, SQIVND (reference sequence). The CDR3 length is 13 residues. Trimming cost V 5 bases and J 5 bases; bases outside gene matches: 2. DNA for the CDR3: TGTGCCAGTAGTCTAGCGGGGGTTGAGACCCAGTACTTC. Translation gives CASSLAGVETQYF.

This clonotype came up once. This chain joins TRBV15 and TRBJ2-2, with TRBD2 identical over 13 bases. Germline lookup yields CDR1 LNHNV and CDR2 YYDKDF (reference sequence). The CDR3 extends over 20 amino acids. Trimming at V came to 1 base and at J to 7 bases, leaving 15 bases not matched to a gene. The CDR3: CATSRGRRWTSGGAGGELFF. DNA for the CDR3: TGTGCCACCAGCAGAGGTCGGCGGTGGACTAGCGGGGGAGCGGGCGGGGAGCTGTTTTTT.

V gene TRBV7-9 combines with J gene TRBJ2-7, with 11 nucleotides matching TRBD1. TRBJ2-5 explains the end of the DNA better; the J call may be wrong. Germline V gives CDR1 SEHNR, CDR2 FQNEAQ (reference sequence). The CDR3 runs to 15 residues. CDR3 residues: CASSLRDRGGKTQYF. CDR3 DNA: TGTGCCAGCAGCCTCCGGGACAGGGGGGGAAAGACCCAGTACTTC.

The rearrangement links TRBV5-1 to TRBJ2-7; 8 bases agree with TRBD1. The CDR3 runs to 13 residues. The J segment lost 5 bases and the V segment lost 4 bases, leaving 5 bases of the junction unmatched. Per germline, CDR1 SGHRS and CDR2 YFSETQ. CDR3 residues: CASSITTGDEQYF. The CDR3 DNA is TGCGCCAGCAGCATCACGACAGGGGACGAGCAGTACTTC.

In its sample, this clonotype was seen a few times. The chain is built from TRBV7-2 and TRBJ2-1; 8 bases fit TRBD2. CDR3 length: 19 residues. V lost 5 bases and J lost 0; bases outside the gene matches: 15. The germline CDR1 and CDR2 sequences are SGHTA and FQGNSA. The chain's CDR3 is CASSEGTRGLESSYNEQFF. For the CDR3, the DNA is TGTGCCAGCAGCGAAGGGACTAGGGGATTGGAAAGCTCCTACAATGAGCAGTTCTTC.

The chain combines TRBV10-2 with TRBJ2-3, with D maybe TRBD2 (6 bases). In germline, CDR1 is WSHSY, CDR2 SAAADI. V lost 1 base to trimming and J lost 2 bases, with 13 bases between them. The CDR3 totals 16 residues. The CDR3 DNA sequence: TGCGCCAGCAGTGAGTTCGCCCGGGAGCCCACAGATACGCAGTATTTT. Its translation: CASSEFAREPTDTQYF.

The chain recombines TRBV10-3 with TRBJ2-3; maybe TRBD2 (6 bases). CDR1 and CDR2 from the germline V gene are ENHRY and SYGVKD. The CDR3 contains 15 residues. The V gene lost 4 bases and the J gene lost 2 bases, with 13 bases spanning the gap. As DNA, the CDR3 is TGTGCCATCAGTGGACGGGACTCCTACACAGATACGCAGTATTTT. Its protein product is CAISGRDSYTDTQYF.

The V call is TRBV27, the J call TRBJ1-6, with 9 positions matching TRBD1. The CDR3 extends over 14 amino acids. V lost 7 bases and J lost 9; bases outside the gene matches: 7. From germline, CDR1 is MNHEY and CDR2 SMNVEV (reference sequence). The CDR3 sequence is CASTTRDRVSPLHF. The CDR3 DNA reads as TGTGCCAGCACAACCCGGGACAGGGTTTCACCCCTCCACTTT.

Note on this clonotype: This may be a read error, as it is one base from a much larger clone. The V and J genes are TRBV30 and TRBJ2-7, with TRBD2 matching 11 bases. The germline V gene has CDR1 GTSNPN and CDR2 SVGIG (reference sequence). The CDR3 has 14 amino acids. CDR3 nucleotides: TGTGCCTGGAGTGTGAGACTAGCGGGATTCGAGCGGTACTTC. Protein product: CAWSVRLAGFERYF.

Concerning this clonotype itself: The conserved phenylalanine or tryptophan normally closing the CDR3 is absent here, so this likely arose from a read error. The DNA is left out, because the CDR3 cannot be placed on it with certainty; the CDR3 is given as TCRdb lists it. CDR3 protein: CASSATQKY. The rearrangement links TRBV7-6 to TRBJ2-5. Germline V gene lookup returns CDR1 SGHVS and CDR2 FNYEAQ. From its first to its last residue, the CDR3 has 9 amino acids.

The chain links TRBV7-8 to TRBJ2-7; no clear D gene. The CDR3 has 15 amino acids. CDR1 is SGHVS, CDR2 FQNEAQ, per germline. V dropped 1 base and J dropped 3 bases, with 13 bases sitting between them. The CDR3 coding sequence is TGTGCCAGCAGCTTAGACAGACCTATTGGCTACGAGCAGTACTTC. Translated, it gives CASSLDRPIGYEQYF. Combining the CDR3 with reference TRBV7-8 and TRBJ2-7 gives the whole variable domain GAGVSQSPRYKVAKRGQDVALRCDPISGHVSLFWYQQALGQGPEFLTYFQNEAQLDKSGLPSDRFFAERPEGSVSTLKIQRTQQEDSAVYLCASSLDRPIGYEQYFGPGTRLTVT.

This clonotype has just a few counts. The chain carries TRBV5-1 and TRBJ2-5, with 10 bases matching TRBD2. After removal of 0 bases from V and 2 bases from J, the junction contained 10 bases not matched to a gene. The CDR3 covers 18 residues. The germline CDR1 and CDR2 sequences are SGHRS and YFSETQ. The CDR3: CASSLGGLAGVGQETQYF. The CDR3 DNA reads TGCGCCAGCAGCTTGGGGGGGCTAGCGGGAGTAGGTCAAGAGACCCAGTACTTC.

J is TRBJ1-2 and V is TRBV28, with D possibly TRBD1 on 6 matching bases. This CDR3 has 14 amino acids. Between the trimmed V and J ends, which lost 5 bases and 2 bases, there was a span of 12 bases. Per germline, CDR1 MDHEN and CDR2 SYDVKM. Written as DNA, the CDR3 is TGTGCCAGCAGTCCGACAGACAGGAACTATGGCTACACCTTC. It codes for CASSPTDRNYGYTF.

The chain employs TRBV20-1 and TRBJ2-3; TRBD2 matches at 12 bases. The CDR3 is 17 residues long. Per the germline V gene, CDR1 is DFQATT and CDR2 is SNEGSKA (reference sequence). V was clipped by 6 bases and J by 4 bases; unmatched bases: 14. The CDR3 protein is CSAIEGRTSGVSDTQYF. In DNA, the CDR3 is TGCAGTGCCATAGAGGGGAGGACTAGCGGGGTGTCAGATACGCAGTATTTT.

In its sample, this clonotype was seen many times. V gene TRBV2 combines with J gene TRBJ1-6; possible D gene TRBD1, 5 bases. Germline assignment: CDR1 SNHLY and CDR2 FYNNEI. V shed 3 bases and J shed 11 bases, with 14 bases lying between them. The CDR3 has 14 residues. The CDR3 loop reads CASSEIRQTPPLHF. The DNA for the CDR3 is TGTGCCAGCAGTGAGATCAGACAGACGCCACCCCTCCACTTT.

This clonotype appeared once. Since the CDR3 does not end with the conserved phenylalanine or tryptophan, this likely comes from a read error. V and J are TRBV2 and TRBJ2-1; TRBD2 agrees at 7 bases. Germline V gives CDR1 SNHLY, CDR2 FYNNEI. This CDR3 contains 15 residues. V trimming: 4 bases; J trimming: 2 bases; junction bases outside the gene matches: 5. The DNA of the CDR3 is TGTGCCAGCAGTGTGGCTAGCGGAGCCTACAATGAGCAGTTCCTC. The encoded protein is CASSVASGAYNEQFL.